This record looks at one T cell receptor (beta chain) sequence and its context. This clone's antigen is unknown. Base qualities are missing; no much larger clone stands one base away. The record originates from a study of blood T cell repertoires in COVID-19 (dated by TCRdb to the early 2020s). For the study in its entirety: The collaborator samples originated in the United States, Italy and Spain and spanned the acute and convalescent phases of COVID-19. Subjects who had been exposed to COVID-19, were actively infected with it, or had recovered from it provided the deeply sampled blood TCRbeta repertoires that made up the dataset. Samples came from the ongoing ImmuneRACE study (first 160 participants) plus 1,254 subjects from 6 global collaborators. HLA class I and class II types, where available, came from metadata supplied by the sample provider rather than from assay-based typing. The repertoires were made available in a free public database intended to serve as a resource for research on the immune response to SARS-CoV-2. The material from the prospective study consisted of cDNA or gDNA derived from T cells, B-cell-depleted T cells, or PBMCs. A de-identified subject ID, COVID-19 status, age in years and sex were almost always included in the sample metadata.

What the work shows at the level of the full study, not this receptor alone: The quantity of clinical and demographic metadata differed by source and by participant and was supplied without curation.

TCRbeta CDR3 regions were amplified from genomic DNA using the immunoSEQ Assay, a bias-controlled multiplex PCR. From the authors' description of their analysis: The number of nucleated cells in each sample was estimated by amplification of reference gene primers within the assay. To quantify the absolute abundance of each unique TCRbeta CDR3 rearrangement, sequence reads were collapsed and filtered. For each sample, productive Simpson clonality was calculated as the square root of Simpson's diversity index across productive rearrangements. TCRdb took over this immuneACCESS table, retaining in-frame rearrangements with V and J assigned. Such tables are incomplete; in checked studies, under half of the missing clones stem from an unresolved V gene, and the remainder is unexplained. That table is the source of V, J and clone size, and D and trimming were worked out from the DNA. The sample yields around 250,000 clones; around 84% were counted once. The top ten clones comprise under 2% of the sample.

Participants in the prospective study were enrolled through a virtual design, were aged roughly 18 to 100 years, and lived in roughly 25 United States geographic areas. In the prospective study, participants were assigned to cohorts based on the clinical history participants reported in a screening survey and a study questionnaire. ImmuneRACE Cohort 3 recovered participants were defined by two consecutive negative NP/OP PCR tests, healthcare professional clearance, or symptom resolution. Each participant in the prospective study had whole blood, serum and a nasopharyngeal or oropharyngeal swab collected by mobile phlebotomists. Participants in the prospective study had the option to provide additional blood draws and questionnaires over a roughly 2-month period. Blood samples from the prospective study were shipped frozen or at room temperature prior to DNA extraction. A distance of 6 bases separates the germline ends of V and J, which lose 3 bases and 4 bases respectively. The CDR1 and CDR2 encoded by the germline V gene are SGHTA and FQGTGA. The CDR3 contains 13 residues, cysteine and phenylalanine counted. CDR3 DNA is the only sequence kept; it has 39 bases, read in frame from the first base.

Recombination connected TRBV7-3 to TRBJ2-2; TRBD2 could be the D gene, as 6 bases match. This clonotype originated in a woman in her forties or fifties who had recovered from COVID-19. The sequenced material came from PBMCs or T cells enriched from blood (not recorded which). Here the CDR3 is given as CASSLGGTGELFF. The bases are TGTGCCAGCAGCTTGGGAGGCACCGGGGAGCTGTTTTTT.